This entry describes one TCR beta chain. V shed 10 bases and J shed 1 base, with 15 bases lying between them. This CDR3 has 14 amino acids. CDR1 and CDR2 (germline): KGHDR, SFDVKD. Sequenced by immunoSEQ multiplex PCR; TCRdb stores in-frame clones only, minus some. The sample yields fewer than 90,000 clones, 75% to 90% seen once. The source of the sample is a study of blood T cell repertoires in COVID-19. The chain uses TRBV24-1 and TRBJ1-1; D possibly corresponds to TRBD1 (5 bases). This receptor was identified in a male donor with acute or convalescent COVID-19. Sequenced material: peripheral blood. CDR3 amino acids: CATQPGQGNTEAFF. For the CDR3, the DNA is TGTGCCACTCAACCCGGCCAGGGGAACACTGAAGCTTTCTTT.